Listed here are 3 T cell receptor beta chains from one sample, sequenced in a study of early T cells in non-severe SARS-CoV-2 infection. MiXCR was run by TCRdb on the 5' RACE reads, yielding one entry per CDR3 protein. In the table there are under 45,000 distinct CDR3 sequences, roughly 7.9% of which are singletons. Sequenced here: whole blood, sampled at baseline. These receptors all come from an adult who was a healthcare worker with PCR-confirmed SARS-CoV-2 infection or an uninfected control (not recorded which).

The V call is TRBV7-2, the J call TRBJ1-1; the D gene is possibly TRBD1 (6 bases). V gave up 1 base and J gave up 10 bases, with 10 bases separating them. This CDR3 comprises 12 residues. CDR1 and CDR2 (germline): SGHTA, FQGNSA. CDR3 loop: CASSLGTVGAFF. CDR3 DNA sequence: TGTGCCAGCAGCTTAGGGACAGTGGGAGCTTTCTTT.

The J gene is TRBJ2-3, the V gene TRBV21-1. TRBV21-1 is annotated as a pseudogene. This CDR3 is 13 amino acids long. The CDR3 nucleotides read TGTGCCAGCAGCAAACAGGGCACAGATACGCAGTATTTT. Its translation is CASSKQGTDTQYF.

This clonotype was observed at least ten times. The chain has TRBV2 and TRBJ1-4; D remains unclear. Germline V gives CDR1 SNHLY, CDR2 FYNNEI. Trimming left V 7 bases short and J 4 bases short, with 13 bases between. The CDR3 runs 14 residues. The CDR3 loop is CASKYGTDNEKLFF. As DNA, the CDR3 is TGTGCCAGCAAATATGGCACCGATAATGAAAAACTGTTTTTT.